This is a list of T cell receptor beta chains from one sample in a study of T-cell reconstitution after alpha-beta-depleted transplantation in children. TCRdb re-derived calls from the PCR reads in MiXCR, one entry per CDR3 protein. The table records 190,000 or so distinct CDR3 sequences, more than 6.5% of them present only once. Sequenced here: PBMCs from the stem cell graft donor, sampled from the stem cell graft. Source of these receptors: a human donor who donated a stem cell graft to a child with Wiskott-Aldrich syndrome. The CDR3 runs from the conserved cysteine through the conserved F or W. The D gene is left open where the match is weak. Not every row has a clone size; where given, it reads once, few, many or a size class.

CSARDGFDRTNTEAFF TGCAGTGCTAGAGATGGGTTCGACAGGACGAACACTGAAGCTTTCTTT many TRBJ1-1 16 NA TRBV20-1
CSATSGSYTEAFF TGCAGTGCTACTTCGGGAAGTTATACTGAAGCTTTCTTT many TRBJ1-1 13 NA TRBV20-1
CASSWKGRLHQSFF TGTGCCAGCAGTTGGAAGGGAAGGCTACACCAATCCTTCTTC many TRBJ1-2 14 NA TRBV12-3/TRBV12-4
CASSWGQVEQFF TGTGCCAGCAGTTGGGGACAAGTTGAGCAGTTCTTC many TRBJ2-1 12 NA TRBV12-3/TRBV12-4
CASSLGTGGITEAFF TGTGCCAGCAGCTTGGGGACAGGGGGCATCACTGAAGCTTTCTTT many TRBJ1-1 15 TRBD1 TRBV7-8
CASSYSTLAGAYEQYF TGTGCCAGCAGTTACTCGACCTTAGCGGGGGCCTACGAGCAGTACTTC many TRBJ2-7 16 TRBD2 TRBV6-5
CASSLDLYQTGELFF TGCGCCAGCAGCTTGGATCTATATCAAACCGGGGAGCTGTTTTTT many TRBJ2-2 15 NA TRBV5-1
CASSPRRGDSYGYTF TGTGCCAGCAGCCCGAGGAGGGGAGACTCCTATGGCTACACCTTC few TRBJ1-2 15 NA TRBV7-8
CASSNLGGQDQPQHF TGTGCCAGCAGCAACCTGGGGGGACAGGATCAGCCCCAGCATTTT many TRBJ1-5 15 TRBD1 TRBV25-1
CASSRRLSGRHKPTDTQYF TGTGCCAGCAGCCGAAGACTGAGCGGGCGACACAAACCCACAGATACGCAGTATTTT many TRBJ2-3 19 NA TRBV3-1
CASSTAGGIYNEQFF TGTGCCAGCAGTACCGCAGGGGGCATATACAATGAGCAGTTCTTC many TRBJ2-1 15 TRBD1 TRBV27
CANSRTGAYEQYF TGTGCCAACTCGCGGACAGGCGCCTACGAGCAGTACTTC many TRBJ2-7 13 TRBD1 TRBV12-3/TRBV12-4
CASSPQGRISNGYTF TGTGCCAGCAGTCCACAGGGACGGATCTCAAATGGCTACACCTTC many TRBJ1-2 15 NA TRBV12-3/TRBV12-4
CASSTSTDKETQYF TGCGCCAGCAGCACTTCGACAGATAAAGAGACCCAGTACTTC few TRBJ2-5 14 NA TRBV5-1
CASSLGPGTSNTEAFF TGCGCCAGCAGCTTGGGGCCCGGGACATCGAACACTGAAGCTTTCTTT many TRBJ1-1 16 NA TRBV5-1
CASSETAYGYTF TGTGCCAGCAGCGAGACCGCTTATGGCTACACCTTC many TRBJ1-2 12 NA TRBV5-4
CASIQPGPNTEAFF TGTGCCAGCATTCAACCGGGACCAAACACTGAAGCTTTCTTT many TRBJ1-1 14 NA TRBV12-3/TRBV12-4
CAISLGTGGTEAFF TGTGCCATCAGTCTGGGGACAGGGGGCACTGAAGCTTTCTTT many TRBJ1-1 14 TRBD1 TRBV10-3
CATSAAGNTGELFF TGTGCCACCAGTGCGGCAGGGAACACCGGGGAGCTGTTTTTT many TRBJ2-2 14 NA TRBV24-1
CASRPTSSYNEQFF TGTGCCTCCAGACCGACGAGCTCCTACAATGAGCAGTTCTTC many TRBJ2-1 14 NA TRBV10-3
CASSPSRVDHGYTF TGTGCCAGCAGCCCGTCCAGGGTAGATCATGGCTACACCTTC few TRBJ1-2 14 NA TRBV12-3/TRBV12-4
CASSLTGGTDTEAFF TGTGCCAGCAGCTTAACGGGGGGCACGGACACTGAAGCTTTCTTT NA TRBJ1-1 15 NA TRBV7-6
CASSSGGDDEQYF TGTGCCAGCAGTTCAGGGGGGGATGACGAGCAGTACTTC many TRBJ2-7 13 NA TRBV12-3/TRBV12-4
CASRARKNSGANVLTF TGTGCCAGCAGGGCCCGCAAGAACTCTGGGGCCAACGTCCTGACTTTC few TRBJ2-6 16 NA TRBV6-1
CSAPGQARLGTYEQYF TGCAGTGCCCCGGGGCAGGCACGACTCGGGACCTACGAGCAGTACTTC many TRBJ2-7 16 NA TRBV20-1
CASSFTTATNYGYTF TGTGCCAGCAGCTTCACGACAGCCACCAACTATGGCTACACCTTC many TRBJ1-2 15 NA TRBV7-2
CASSLNRGSEAFF TGTGCCAGCAGTCTGAACCGGGGCTCTGAAGCTTTCTTT NA TRBJ1-1 13 NA TRBV12-3/TRBV12-4
CSAGGRWNTGELFF TGCAGCGCCGGGGGACGGTGGAACACCGGGGAGCTGTTTTTT many TRBJ2-2 14 NA TRBV29-1
CSVDPRPSGSNEQFF TGCAGCGTTGACCCGAGGCCTAGCGGGAGCAATGAGCAGTTCTTC many TRBJ2-1 15 TRBD2 TRBV29-1
CASSSYQDDTDTQYF TGTGCCAGCAGTTCATATCAGGACGACACAGATACGCAGTATTTT many TRBJ2-3 15 NA TRBV7-6
CATQGTSGSGDEQFF TGTGCCACCCAAGGGACTAGCGGGAGTGGCGATGAGCAGTTCTTC NA TRBJ2-1 15 TRBD2 TRBV24-1
CASSEFGNQPQHF TGTGCCAGCAGTGAATTTGGAAATCAGCCCCAGCATTTT many TRBJ1-5 13 NA TRBV25-1
CASSQLGLAGRETQYF TGTGCCAGCAGCCAATTGGGACTAGCGGGAAGAGAGACCCAGTACTTC few TRBJ2-5 16 TRBD2 TRBV14
CSARAGGLGDTQYF TGCAGTGCTAGAGCTGGAGGTTTAGGGGATACGCAGTATTTT many TRBJ2-3 14 NA TRBV20-1
CASSQPSHNTEAFF TGTGCCAGCAGCCAACCTAGCCACAACACTGAAGCTTTCTTT NA TRBJ1-1 14 NA TRBV3-1
CASSLVPGYYEQYF TGCGCCAGCAGCTTGGTTCCAGGGTACTACGAGCAGTACTTC many TRBJ2-7 14 NA TRBV5-1
CASSYGHGTGDAASWEQFF TGTGCCAGCAGTTACGGTCATGGGACAGGGGATGCTGCCTCCTGGGAGCAGTTCTTC many TRBJ2-1 19 TRBD1 TRBV6-5
CASSPARGFTEAFF TGTGCCAGCAGCCCCGCCAGGGGGTTCACTGAAGCTTTCTTT few TRBJ1-1 14 TRBD1 TRBV7-9
CASSSQVGSGYTF TGTGCCAGCAGCTCCCAGGTCGGGAGTGGCTACACCTTC NA TRBJ1-2 13 NA TRBV28
CASSLEGFRGSPYNEQFF TGTGCCAGCAGCTTGGAGGGATTTAGAGGCAGCCCCTACAATGAGCAGTTCTTC many TRBJ2-1 18 NA TRBV5-6
CATAPVLPSEQYF TGTGCCACCGCACCTGTTCTGCCCTCCGAGCAGTACTTC many TRBJ2-7 13 NA TRBV6-1
CASTPGLLSDTQYF TGCGCCAGCACACCGGGCCTATTATCAGATACGCAGTATTTT many TRBJ2-3 14 NA TRBV5-1
CATSDFLATTNNEQFF TGTGCCACCAGTGACTTTCTAGCGACTACTAACAATGAGCAGTTCTTC many TRBJ2-1 16 NA TRBV24-1
CASSFTSGYEQYF TGTGCCAGCAGTTTTACTAGCGGCTACGAGCAGTACTTC many TRBJ2-7 13 TRBD2 TRBV12-3/TRBV12-4
CASRFGINEKLFF TGTGCCAGCAGGTTCGGAATTAATGAAAAACTGTTTTTT few TRBJ1-4 13 NA TRBV2
CASSAGDSPSYGYTF TGCGCCAGCAGTGCGGGGGACAGCCCATCCTATGGCTACACCTTC many TRBJ1-2 15 TRBD1 TRBV10-1
CATSGPGLAFNEQFF TGTGCCACCAGTGGACCGGGACTAGCGTTTAATGAGCAGTTCTTC NA TRBJ2-1 15 TRBD2 TRBV24-1
CAINWGGNEQFF TGTGCCATCAACTGGGGGGGAAATGAGCAGTTCTTC many TRBJ2-1 12 TRBD2 TRBV10-3
CSVEATAGEQYF TGCAGCGTTGAAGCAACGGCCGGCGAGCAGTACTTC many TRBJ2-7 12 NA TRBV29-1
CASSGYRTGEVVFF TGCGCCAGCAGCGGATATAGGACAGGGGAGGTGGTGTTCTTC many TRBJ2-1 14 TRBD1 TRBV5-1
CASRDRLLETQYF TGTGCCAGCAGAGACAGGTTGCTCGAGACCCAGTACTTC many TRBJ2-5 13 NA TRBV27
CATSSYPPSYNEQFF TGTGCCACCAGCAGTTATCCCCCCTCCTACAATGAGCAGTTCTTC many TRBJ2-1 15 NA TRBV15